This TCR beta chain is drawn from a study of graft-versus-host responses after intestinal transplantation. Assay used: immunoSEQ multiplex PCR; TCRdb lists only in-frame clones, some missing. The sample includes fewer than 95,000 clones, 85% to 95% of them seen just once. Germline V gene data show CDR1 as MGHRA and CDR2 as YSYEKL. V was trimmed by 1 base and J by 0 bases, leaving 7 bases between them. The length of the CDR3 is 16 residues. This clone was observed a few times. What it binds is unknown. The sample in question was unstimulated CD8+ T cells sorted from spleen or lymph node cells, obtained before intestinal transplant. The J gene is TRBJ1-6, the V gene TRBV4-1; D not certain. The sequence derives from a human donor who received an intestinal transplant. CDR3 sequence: CASSQGAASYNSPLHF. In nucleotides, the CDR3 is TGCGCCAGCAGCCAAGGGGCAGCCTCCTATAATTCACCCCTCCACTTT.